This T cell receptor (beta chain) was sequenced in a study of breast tumors, draining lymph nodes, adjacent tissues. Whole-study findings and limits: Tumors had less TCR diversity than lymph nodes, more than nontumor tissue.

Germline V gene sequence: CDR1 SGDLS, CDR2 YYNGEE. CDR3 size: 14 residues. Points on this clonotype: Its specificity is unknown. Germline is not matched at one junction end, which may reflect a read error.

TCRdb re-called the multiplex PCR reads through MiXCR, storing one row per CDR3 protein. The table has tens of thousands of distinct CDR3 sequences, roughly 39% seen once. Specimen: breast tumor tissue. The J gene is TRBJ2-1, the V gene TRBV9; no reliable D call. The TCR was taken from a female donor with breast cancer. Some clones in this sample may be carry-over from other donors' samples. CDR3 amino acids: CASSTMGSYNEQSF. CDR3 DNA: TGTGCCAGCAGCACCATGGGCTCCTACAATGAGCAGTCCTTC.